This T cell receptor (beta chain) was found in a study of blood T cell repertoires in COVID-19. Whole-study context: The United States, Italy and Spain provided the acute and convalescent COVID-19 samples. The cDNA or gDNA used as material had been derived from T cells, B-cell-depleted T cells, or PBMCs.

CDR1 is KGHDR and CDR2 is SFDVKD in the germline V gene. This CDR3 is built from 12 residues. Trimming cost V 5 bases and J 2 bases, with 4 bases left between them. This clone was seen once. Source study methods: Reference gene primer amplification in the assay estimated nucleated cell counts. Generated by immunoSEQ multiplex PCR, the TCRdb table keeps only in-frame clones and is missing some. V and J calls and clone size are those listed in that table; D and trimming were worked out from the DNA. Of about 180,000 clones in the sample, around 90% are singletons; the top ten hold roughly 1.6%. Material: peripheral blood. The chain is built from TRBV24-1 and TRBJ2-3; D is unclear. This clonotype was obtained from a woman aged 45 to 65 with acute or convalescent COVID-19. The CDR3 region is CATSGVTDTQYF. Here the CDR3 DNA reads TGTGCCACCAGTGGAGTCACAGATACGCAGTATTTT.